The entry below describes one T cell receptor (beta chain). PCR involved 60 Vbeta and 13 Jbeta primers. Generated by immunoSEQ multiplex PCR, the TCRdb table keeps only in-frame clones and is missing some. The table records approximately 220,000 clones, about 75% of them present only once. This sample was included in a study of cytomegalovirus exposure and HLA in healthy donors. CDR1 and CDR2 from the germline V gene are LNHDA and SQIVND (reference sequence). The CDR3 consists of 13 residues. V dropped 6 bases and J dropped 2; count of bases not matched to a gene: 1. The source of this sequence is a woman in her twenties or thirties in good health and CMV-seronegative. The sequencing sample was made of PBMCs. V usage is TRBV19 and J usage is TRBJ2-3; the match to TRBD2 covers 8 bases. In DNA, the CDR3 is TGTGCCAGTAGGGGACTAGACACAGATACGCAGTATTTT. It yields the protein CASRGLDTDTQYF.